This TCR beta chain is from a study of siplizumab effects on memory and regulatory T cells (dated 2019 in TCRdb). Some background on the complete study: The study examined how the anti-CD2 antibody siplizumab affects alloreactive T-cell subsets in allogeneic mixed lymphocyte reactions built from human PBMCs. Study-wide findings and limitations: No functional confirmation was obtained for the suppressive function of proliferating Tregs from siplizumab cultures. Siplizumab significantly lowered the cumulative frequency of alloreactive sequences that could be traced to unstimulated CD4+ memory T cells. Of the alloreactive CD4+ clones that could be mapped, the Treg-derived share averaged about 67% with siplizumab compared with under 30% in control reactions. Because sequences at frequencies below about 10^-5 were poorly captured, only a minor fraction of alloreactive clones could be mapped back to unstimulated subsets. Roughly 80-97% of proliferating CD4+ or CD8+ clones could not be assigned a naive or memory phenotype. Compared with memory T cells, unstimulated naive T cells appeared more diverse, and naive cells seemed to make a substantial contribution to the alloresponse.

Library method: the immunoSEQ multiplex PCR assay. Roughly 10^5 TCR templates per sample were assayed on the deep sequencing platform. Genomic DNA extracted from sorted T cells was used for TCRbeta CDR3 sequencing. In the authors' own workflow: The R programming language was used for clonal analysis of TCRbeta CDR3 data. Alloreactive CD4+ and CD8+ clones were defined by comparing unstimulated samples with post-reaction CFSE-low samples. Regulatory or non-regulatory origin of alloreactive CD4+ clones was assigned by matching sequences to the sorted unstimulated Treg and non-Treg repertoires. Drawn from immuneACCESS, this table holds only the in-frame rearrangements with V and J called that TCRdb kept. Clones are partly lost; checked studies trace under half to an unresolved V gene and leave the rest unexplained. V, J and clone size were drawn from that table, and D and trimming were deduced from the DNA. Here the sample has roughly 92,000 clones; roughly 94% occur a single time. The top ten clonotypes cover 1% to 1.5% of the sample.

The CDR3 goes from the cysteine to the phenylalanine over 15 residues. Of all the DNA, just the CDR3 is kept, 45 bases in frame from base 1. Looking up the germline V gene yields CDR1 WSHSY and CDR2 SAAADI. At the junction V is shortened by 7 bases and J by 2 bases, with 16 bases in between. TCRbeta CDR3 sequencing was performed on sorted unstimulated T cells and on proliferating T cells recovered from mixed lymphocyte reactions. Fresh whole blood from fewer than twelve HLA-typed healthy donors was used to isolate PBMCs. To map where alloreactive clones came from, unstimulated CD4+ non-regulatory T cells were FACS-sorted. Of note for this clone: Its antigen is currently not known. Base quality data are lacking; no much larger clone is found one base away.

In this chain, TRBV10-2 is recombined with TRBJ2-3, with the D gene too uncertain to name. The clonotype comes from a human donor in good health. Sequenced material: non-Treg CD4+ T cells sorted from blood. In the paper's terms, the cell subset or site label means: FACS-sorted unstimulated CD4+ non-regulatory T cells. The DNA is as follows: TGCGCCAGCAAGGCCGGTGGAGTTTACACAGATACGCAGTATTTT. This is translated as CASKAGGVYTDTQYF.